The entry that follows covers one TCR beta chain sequence. Germline V CDR1 and CDR2: SGHRS, YFSETQ. The CDR3 contains 16 residues. Multiplex touch-down PCR amplified TRB using TRB-A and TRB-B pools in one tube. TCRdb re-called the multiplex PCR reads; every CDR3 protein appears as one record, without DNA. Reported are a few thousand distinct CDR3 sequences; the ten largest clones contain about 19%. The data derive from a study of T cell clusters in autoimmune cytopenias. TRB amplification used approximately 250 ng of peripheral blood genomic DNA. The same data also contributed to another study, on T cell repertoires in aging, cancer and after chemotherapy. From that study: The whole study produced a dataset of some 10 million TCR reads. Age-matched healthy donors had significantly more diverse, less clonal blood TCR repertoires than untreated cancer patients.

The chain combines TRBV5-1 with TRBJ2-3; with no DNA, the TCRdb D assignment of TRBD1 cannot be verified. What was sequenced was peripheral blood. This clonotype was obtained from a human donor in good health. The CDR3 loop is CASSFLGQGTTDTQYF.